This T cell receptor beta chain was captured by sequencing in a study of CD8+CD57+ T cells in acquired aplastic anemia. On the study more broadly: Sorted CD4+ and CD8+ cell DNA averaged approximately 3 ug. Points from the study as a whole: No significant difference in CD8+ Simpson's diversity was found between patients and controls.

The authors sequenced patients whose flow cytometry had shown CD8+CD57+ cell expansion. This clonotype was detected only a few times. Its antigen is unknown. Researchers used genomic DNA as the template to profile TCR beta VDJ and CDR3. TCRdb independently ran MiXCR on the reads; one entry per CDR3 protein. Of around 200,000 distinct CDR3 sequences in the sample, less than 60% were seen once. J lost 3 bases, V lost 0 bases, and 5 bases had no gene match. Germline CDR1 SGHNT, CDR2 YYREEE (reference sequence). The CDR3 covers 16 residues. What was sequenced was sorted CD4+, CD8+, or CD8+CD57+ T cells (not recorded which) from PBMCs. The clonotype was recovered from a human donor with aplastic anemia. The genes are TRBV5-4 and TRBJ2-2; 7 bases are a match to TRBD2. CDR3 loop: CASSLGLAGYTGELFF. CDR3 DNA: TGTGCCAGCAGCTTGGGGTTAGCGGGTTACACCGGGGAGCTGTTTTTT.